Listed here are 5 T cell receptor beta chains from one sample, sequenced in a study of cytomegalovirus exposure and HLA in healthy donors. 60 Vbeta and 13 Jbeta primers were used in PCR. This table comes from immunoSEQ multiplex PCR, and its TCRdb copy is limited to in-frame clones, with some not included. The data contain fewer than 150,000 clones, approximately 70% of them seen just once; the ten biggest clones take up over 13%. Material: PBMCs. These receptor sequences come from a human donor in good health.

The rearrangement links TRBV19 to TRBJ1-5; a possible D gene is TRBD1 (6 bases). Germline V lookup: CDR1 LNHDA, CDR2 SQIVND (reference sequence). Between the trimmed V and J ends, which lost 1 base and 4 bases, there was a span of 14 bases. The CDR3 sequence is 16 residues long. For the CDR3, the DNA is TGTGCCAGTAGTATAGGGACAGCCGGGGGGAATCAGCCCCAGCATTTT. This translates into CASSIGTAGGNQPQHF.

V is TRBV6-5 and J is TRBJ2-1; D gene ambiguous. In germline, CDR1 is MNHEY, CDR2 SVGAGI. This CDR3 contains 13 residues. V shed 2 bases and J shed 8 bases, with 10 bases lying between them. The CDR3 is CASSYRTDDEQFF. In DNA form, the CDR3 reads TGTGCCAGCAGTTACCGAACAGACGATGAGCAGTTCTTC.

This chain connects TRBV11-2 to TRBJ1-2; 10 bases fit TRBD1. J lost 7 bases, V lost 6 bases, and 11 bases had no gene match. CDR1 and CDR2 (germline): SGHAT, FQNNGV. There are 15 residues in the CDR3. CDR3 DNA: TGTGCCAGCAGACGCCAGCCGGGACAGGGGTTTGGCTACACCTTC. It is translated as CASRRQPGQGFGYTF.

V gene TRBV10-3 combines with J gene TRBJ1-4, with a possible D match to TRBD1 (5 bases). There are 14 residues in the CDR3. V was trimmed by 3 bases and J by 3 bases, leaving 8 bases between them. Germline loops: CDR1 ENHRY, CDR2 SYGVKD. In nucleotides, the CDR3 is TGTGCCATCAGTGACGGGGGGGCTAATGAAAAACTGTTTTTT. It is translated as CAISDGGANEKLFF.

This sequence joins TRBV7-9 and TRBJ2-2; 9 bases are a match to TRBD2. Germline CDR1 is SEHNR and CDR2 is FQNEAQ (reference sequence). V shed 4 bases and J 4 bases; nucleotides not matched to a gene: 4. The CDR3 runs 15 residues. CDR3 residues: CASSSQAGGTGELFF. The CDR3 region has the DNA TGTGCCAGCAGCTCCCAAGCGGGAGGCACCGGGGAGCTGTTTTTT.